This T cell receptor beta chain stems from a study of cytomegalovirus exposure and HLA in healthy donors. PCR employed 60 Vbeta and 13 Jbeta primers. This table comes from immunoSEQ multiplex PCR, and its TCRdb copy is limited to in-frame clones, with some not included. The sample consists of about 180,000 clones, roughly 75% of them appearing once. The sample was PBMCs. The clonotype was recovered from a woman aged 25 to 45 in good health and CMV-seronegative.

The CDR3 loop reads CASSPRTGTDTQYF. CDR3 in DNA: TGTGCCAGCAGTCCCCGGACAGGGACAGATACGCAGTATTTT. The gene calls are TRBV6-1 and TRBJ2-3; 8 bases agree with TRBD1. J lost 3 bases, V lost 5 bases, and 4 bases had no gene match. Germline lookup yields CDR1 MNHNS and CDR2 SASEGT. This CDR3 has 14 residues.